The 10 T cell receptor beta chains in this list originate from one sample, sequenced in a study of shared clonotypes between healthy human individuals. The repertoire was sequenced with immunoSEQ multiplex PCR; TCRdb's copy has only in-frame clones and lacks some. The sample lists about 1 million clones; around 74% were seen once. The sample consisted of memory CD4+ T cells sorted from blood. Noted subset: CD45RA-negative fraction. These receptor sequences come from a man between 18 and 35 years old in good health.

The chain carries TRBV19 and TRBJ1-5; 7 nucleotides line up with TRBD1. Germline-derived CDR1 and CDR2 are LNHDA and SQIVND (reference sequence). The CDR3 covers 14 residues. V lost 1 base to trimming and J lost 7 bases; unmatched junction nucleotides: 4. The CDR3 sequence is CASSIAQGEQPQHF. The CDR3 DNA is TGTGCCAGTAGTATAGCCCAGGGGGAACAGCCCCAGCATTTT.

The rearrangement links TRBV28 to TRBJ2-5; perhaps TRBD1 as D (7 bases). Germline V gives CDR1 MDHEN, CDR2 SYDVKM. The CDR3 totals 13 residues. Trimming stripped 8 bases from V and 5 bases from J, with 15 bases between. CDR3 amino acids: CASAGQPKETQYF. The CDR3 DNA follows: TGTGCCAGCGCGGGACAGCCGAAGGAGACCCAGTACTTC.

V usage is TRBV2 and J usage is TRBJ1-5; possible D gene TRBD1, 6 bases. V was clipped by 6 bases and J by 6 bases, with 15 bases between them. In germline, CDR1 is SNHLY, CDR2 FYNNEI. This CDR3 comprises 14 residues. This chain's CDR3 is CASREMGGSQPQHF. Written as DNA, the CDR3 is TGTGCCAGCAGAGAAATGGGGGGCAGTCAGCCCCAGCATTTT.

This clone is a singleton in its sample. V usage is TRBV20-1 and J usage is TRBJ1-1; 9 nucleotides align to TRBD1. V lost 3 bases and J lost 12; bases outside the gene matches: 5. This CDR3 is built from 11 residues. CDR1 and CDR2 from the germline V gene are DFQATT and SNEGSKA (reference sequence). CDR3 nucleotides: TGCAGTGCTAGGGACAGGGGCGGTTCTTTCTTT. It specifies CSARDRGGSFF.

The chain recombines TRBV29-1 with TRBJ2-7; D gene uncertain. Deletions cut 5 bases from V and 7 bases from J, with 9 bases between. From germline, CDR1 is SQVTM and CDR2 ANQGSEA. CDR3 length equals 10 residues. CDR3: CSVRRIEQYF. The CDR3 DNA sequence: TGCAGCGTTAGGCGGATAGAGCAGTACTTC.

The chain is built from TRBV5-6 and TRBJ1-6, with a possible D match to TRBD1 (6 bases). The CDR3 covers 15 residues. Germline V lookup: CDR1 SGHDT, CDR2 YYEEEE. V lost 4 bases to trimming and J lost 5 bases, with 13 bases between them. The CDR3 sequence: CASSPGTGNNSPLHF. The CDR3 nucleotides are TGTGCCAGCAGCCCGGGAACAGGGAATAATTCACCCCTCCACTTT. The full variable domain, its missing parts supplied by reference TRBV5-6 and TRBJ1-6, is DAGVTQSPTHLIKTRGQQVTLRCSPKSGHDTVSWYQQALGQGPQFIFQYYEEEERQRGNFPDRFSGHQFPNYSSELNVNALLLGDSALYLCASSPGTGNNSPLHFGNGTRLTVT.

The chain couples TRBV21-1 to TRBJ2-7; the table assigns TRBD1, which was not confirmed against the DNA. TRBV21-1 is flagged as a pseudogene. This CDR3 spans 16 amino acids. CDR3 residues: CASSRQGAIPFYEQYF. In DNA, the CDR3 is TGTGCCAGCAGTAGACAGGGGGCCATTCCCTTTTACGAGCAGTACTTC.

This clone was counted between two and nine times. This rearrangement joins TRBV7-2 to TRBJ2-1; 7 bases are shared with TRBD2. The V gene's germline CDR1 is SGHTA and CDR2 FQGNSA. The CDR3 spans 16 residues. Unmatched junction bases numbered 15, after V lost 7 bases and J lost 6 bases. The CDR3 DNA reads TGTGCCAGCAACGCCGCTCTAGGACTAGGGCTCAATGAGCAGTTCTTC. This translates into CASNAALGLGLNEQFF.

The chain carries TRBV7-2 and TRBJ2-7; TRBD2 matches 12 bases. The CDR3 has 18 residues. Germline V gene sequence: CDR1 SGHTA, CDR2 FQGNSA. Losses at the gene ends were 5 bases for V and 1 base for J; bases not matched to a gene: 12. CDR3 residues: CASSPTGLAGFKSYEQYF. Here the CDR3 DNA reads TGTGCCAGCAGCCCGACGGGACTAGCGGGCTTCAAGTCCTACGAGCAGTACTTC.

In nucleotides, the CDR3 is TGTGCCAGCAGCTCTGATGGACAGCGAGCTCCCTACGAGCAGTACTTC. As protein: CASSSDGQRAPYEQYF. V gene TRBV7-2 combines with J gene TRBJ2-7; maybe TRBD1 (6 bases). Trimming shortened V by 4 bases and J by 2 bases, and 18 bases separated the two germline ends. The CDR3 is 16 residues long. Germline V gene lookup returns CDR1 SGHTA and CDR2 FQGNSA.